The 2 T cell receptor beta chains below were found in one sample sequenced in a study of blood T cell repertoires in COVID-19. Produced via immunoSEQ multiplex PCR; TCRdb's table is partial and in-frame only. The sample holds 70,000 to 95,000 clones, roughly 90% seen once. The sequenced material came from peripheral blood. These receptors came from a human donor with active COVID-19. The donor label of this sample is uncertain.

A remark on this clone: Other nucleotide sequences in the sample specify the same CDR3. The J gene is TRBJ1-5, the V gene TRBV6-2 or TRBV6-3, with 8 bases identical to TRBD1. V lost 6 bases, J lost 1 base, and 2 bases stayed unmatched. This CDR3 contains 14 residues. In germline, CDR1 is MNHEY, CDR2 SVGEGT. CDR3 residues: CASSRTGSNQPQHF. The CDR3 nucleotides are TGTGCCAGCAGCCGGACAGGGAGCAATCAGCCCCAGCATTTT.

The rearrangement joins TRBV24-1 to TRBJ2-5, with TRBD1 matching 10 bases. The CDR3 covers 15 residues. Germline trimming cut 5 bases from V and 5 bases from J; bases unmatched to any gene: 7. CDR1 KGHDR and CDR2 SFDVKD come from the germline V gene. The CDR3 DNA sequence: TGTGCCACCAGTGGGCGGGACAGGGGCCTTGAGACCCAGTACTTC. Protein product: CATSGRDRGLETQYF.